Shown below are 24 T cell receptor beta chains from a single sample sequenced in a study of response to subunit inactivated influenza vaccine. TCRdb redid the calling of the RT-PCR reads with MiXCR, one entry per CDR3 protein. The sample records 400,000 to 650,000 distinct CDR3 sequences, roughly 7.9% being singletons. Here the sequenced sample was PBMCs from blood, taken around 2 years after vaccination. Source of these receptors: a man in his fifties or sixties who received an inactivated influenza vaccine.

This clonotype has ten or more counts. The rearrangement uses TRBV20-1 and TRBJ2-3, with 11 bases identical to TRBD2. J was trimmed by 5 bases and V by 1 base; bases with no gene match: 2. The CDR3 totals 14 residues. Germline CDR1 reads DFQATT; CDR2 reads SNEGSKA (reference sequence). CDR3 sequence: CSARGTSGGDTQYF. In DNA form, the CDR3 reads TGCAGTGCTAGAGGAACTAGCGGGGGAGATACGCAGTATTTT.

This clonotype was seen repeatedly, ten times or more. The CDR3 DNA follows: TGTGCCAGCAGCTTTAGGCAGGGAATGCCCTACAATGAGCAGTTCTTC. This sequence encodes CASSFRQGMPYNEQFF. V gene TRBV7-9 combines with J gene TRBJ2-1; D is possibly TRBD1 (5 bases). This CDR3 has 16 residues. V lost 3 bases and J 2 bases, leaving 14 bases between the germline ends. Looked up from germline, CDR1 is SEHNR and CDR2 is FQNEAQ (reference sequence).

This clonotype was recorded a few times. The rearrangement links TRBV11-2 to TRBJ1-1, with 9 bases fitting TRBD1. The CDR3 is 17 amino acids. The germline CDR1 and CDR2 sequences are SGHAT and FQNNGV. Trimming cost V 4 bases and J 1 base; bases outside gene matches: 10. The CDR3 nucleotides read TGTGCCAGCAGCTCCTCTATTCGACAGGGGGAGAACACTGAAGCTTTCTTT. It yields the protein CASSSSIRQGENTEAFF.

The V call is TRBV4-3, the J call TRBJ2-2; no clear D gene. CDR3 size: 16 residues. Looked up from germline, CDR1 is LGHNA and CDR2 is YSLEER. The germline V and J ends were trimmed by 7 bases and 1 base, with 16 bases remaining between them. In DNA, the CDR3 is TGCGCCAGCACGTCGAGGCTCTCACAGAACACCGGGGAGCTGTTTTTT. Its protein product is CASTSRLSQNTGELFF.

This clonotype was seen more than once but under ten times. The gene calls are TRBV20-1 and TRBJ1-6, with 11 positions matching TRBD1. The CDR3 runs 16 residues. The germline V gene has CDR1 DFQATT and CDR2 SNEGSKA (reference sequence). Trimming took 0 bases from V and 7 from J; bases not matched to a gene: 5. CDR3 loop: CSARDAGTGGNSPLHF. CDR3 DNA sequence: TGCAGTGCTAGAGATGCCGGGACAGGGGGAAATTCACCCCTCCACTTT.

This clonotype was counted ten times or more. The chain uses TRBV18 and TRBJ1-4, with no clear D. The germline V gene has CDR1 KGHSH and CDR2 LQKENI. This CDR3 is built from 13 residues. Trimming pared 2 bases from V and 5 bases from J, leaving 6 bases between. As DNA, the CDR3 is TGTGCCAGCTCACCAGAGAGAAATGAAAAACTGTTTTTT. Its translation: CASSPERNEKLFF.

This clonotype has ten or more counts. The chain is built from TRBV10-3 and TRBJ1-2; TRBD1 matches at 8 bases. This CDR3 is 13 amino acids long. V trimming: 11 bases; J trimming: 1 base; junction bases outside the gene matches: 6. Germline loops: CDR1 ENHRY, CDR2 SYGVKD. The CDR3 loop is CAASDRGNYGYTF. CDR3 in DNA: TGTGCCGCTTCCGACAGGGGTAACTATGGCTACACCTTC.

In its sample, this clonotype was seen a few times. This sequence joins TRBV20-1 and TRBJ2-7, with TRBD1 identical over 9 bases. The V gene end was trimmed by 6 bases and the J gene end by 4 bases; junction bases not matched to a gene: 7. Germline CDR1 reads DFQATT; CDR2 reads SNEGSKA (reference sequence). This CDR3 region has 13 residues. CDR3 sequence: CSAPPTGGYEQYF. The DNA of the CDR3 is TGCAGTGCCCCCCCGACAGGGGGTTACGAGCAGTACTTC.

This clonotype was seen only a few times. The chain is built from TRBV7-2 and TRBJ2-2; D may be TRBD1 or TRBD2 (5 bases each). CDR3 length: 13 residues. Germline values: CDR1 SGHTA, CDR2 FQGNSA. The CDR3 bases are TGTGCGCTGGGGGTGCAGACAACCGGGGAGCTGTTTTTT. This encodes CALGVQTTGELFF.

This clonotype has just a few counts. CDR3 sequence (DNA): TGTGCCAGCAGCTACGGACCCGGCGGCGGTAATGAAAAACTGTTTTTT. Translating it yields CASSYGPGGGNEKLFF. J is TRBJ1-4 and V is TRBV12-3 or TRBV12-4; D is unclear. There are 16 residues in the CDR3. Trimming shortened V by 6 bases and J by 4 bases, and 18 bases separated the two germline ends.

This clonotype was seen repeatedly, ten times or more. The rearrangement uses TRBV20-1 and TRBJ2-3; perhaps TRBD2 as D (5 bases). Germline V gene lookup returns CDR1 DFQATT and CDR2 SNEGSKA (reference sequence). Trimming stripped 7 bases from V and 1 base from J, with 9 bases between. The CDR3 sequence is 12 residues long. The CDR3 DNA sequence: TGCAGTGTCGTGGGAGGCACAGATACGCAGTATTTT. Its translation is CSVVGGTDTQYF.

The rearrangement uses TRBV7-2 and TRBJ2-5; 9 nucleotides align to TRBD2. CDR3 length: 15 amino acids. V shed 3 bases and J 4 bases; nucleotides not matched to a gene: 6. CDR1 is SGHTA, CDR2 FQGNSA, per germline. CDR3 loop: CASSFWAGGPETQYF. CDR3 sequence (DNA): TGTGCCAGCAGCTTTTGGGCGGGGGGGCCAGAGACCCAGTACTTC.

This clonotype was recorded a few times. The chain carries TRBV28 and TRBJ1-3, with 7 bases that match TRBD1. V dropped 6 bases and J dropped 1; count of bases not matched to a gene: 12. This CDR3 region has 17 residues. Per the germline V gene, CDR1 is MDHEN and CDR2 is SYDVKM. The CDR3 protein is CASRIMTGLPSGNTIYF. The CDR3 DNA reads TGTGCCAGCAGGATAATGACAGGGCTCCCTTCTGGAAACACCATATATTTT.

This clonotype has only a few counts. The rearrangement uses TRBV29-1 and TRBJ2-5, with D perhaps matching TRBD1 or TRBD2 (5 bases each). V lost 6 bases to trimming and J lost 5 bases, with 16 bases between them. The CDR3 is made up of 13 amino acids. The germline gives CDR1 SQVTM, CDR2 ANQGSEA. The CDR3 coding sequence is TGCAGCGTGCGGTCGCAGGGCGGGGAGACCCAGTACTTC. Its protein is CSVRSQGGETQYF.

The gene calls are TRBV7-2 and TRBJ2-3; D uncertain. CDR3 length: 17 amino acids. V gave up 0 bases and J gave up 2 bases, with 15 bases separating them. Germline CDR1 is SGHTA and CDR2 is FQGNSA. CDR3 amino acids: CASSLAWLHFPTDTQYF. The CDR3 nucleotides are TGTGCCAGCAGCTTAGCGTGGCTGCACTTCCCCACAGATACGCAGTATTTT.

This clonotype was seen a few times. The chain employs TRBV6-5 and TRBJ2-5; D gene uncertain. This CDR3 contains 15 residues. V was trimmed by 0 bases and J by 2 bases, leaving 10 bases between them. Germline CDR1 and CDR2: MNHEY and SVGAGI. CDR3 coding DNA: TGTGCCAGCAGTTACTCGAATTCGGCACAAGAGACCCAGTACTTC. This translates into CASSYSNSAQETQYF.

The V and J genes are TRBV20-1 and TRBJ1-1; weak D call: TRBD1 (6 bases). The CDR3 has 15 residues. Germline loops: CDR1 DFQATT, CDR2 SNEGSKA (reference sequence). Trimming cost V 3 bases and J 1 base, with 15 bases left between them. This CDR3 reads CSASGALGGNTEAFF. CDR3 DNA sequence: TGCAGTGCTAGTGGGGCCTTAGGGGGGAACACTGAAGCTTTCTTT.

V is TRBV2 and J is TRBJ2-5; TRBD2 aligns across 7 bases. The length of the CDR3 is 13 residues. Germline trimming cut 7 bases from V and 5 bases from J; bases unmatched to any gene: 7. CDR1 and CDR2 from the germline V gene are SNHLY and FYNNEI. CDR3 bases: TGTGCCAGCAACCCTATGGGAGGGGAGACCCAGTACTTC. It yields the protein CASNPMGGETQYF.

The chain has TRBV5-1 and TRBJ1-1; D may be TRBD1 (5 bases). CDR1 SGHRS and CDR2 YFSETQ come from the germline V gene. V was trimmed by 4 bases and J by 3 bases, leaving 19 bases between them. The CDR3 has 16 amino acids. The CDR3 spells CASSPGPGTRDTEAFF. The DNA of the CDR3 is TGCGCCAGCAGCCCCGGGCCAGGGACCAGGGACACTGAAGCTTTCTTT.

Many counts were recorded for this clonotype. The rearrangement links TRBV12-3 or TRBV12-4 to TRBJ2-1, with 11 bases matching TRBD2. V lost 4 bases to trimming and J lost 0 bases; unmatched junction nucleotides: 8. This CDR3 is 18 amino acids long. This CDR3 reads CASSSGTSGSYSYNEQFF. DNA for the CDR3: TGTGCCAGCAGTTCCGGAACTAGCGGGAGTTACTCCTACAATGAGCAGTTCTTC.

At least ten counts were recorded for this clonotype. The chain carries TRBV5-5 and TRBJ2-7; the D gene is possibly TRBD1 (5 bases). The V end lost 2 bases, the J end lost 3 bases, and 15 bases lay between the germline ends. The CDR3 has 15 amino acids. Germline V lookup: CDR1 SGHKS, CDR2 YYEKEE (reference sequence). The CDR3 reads CASSFSQGVYYEQYF. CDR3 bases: TGTGCCAGCAGCTTCTCGCAGGGCGTATACTACGAGCAGTACTTC. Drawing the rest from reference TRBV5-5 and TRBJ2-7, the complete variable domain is DAGVTQSPTHLIKTRGQQVTLRCSPISGHKSVSWYQQVLGQGPQFIFQYYEKEERGRGNFPDRFSARQFPNYSSELNVNALLLGDSALYLCASSFSQGVYYEQYFGPGTRLTVT.

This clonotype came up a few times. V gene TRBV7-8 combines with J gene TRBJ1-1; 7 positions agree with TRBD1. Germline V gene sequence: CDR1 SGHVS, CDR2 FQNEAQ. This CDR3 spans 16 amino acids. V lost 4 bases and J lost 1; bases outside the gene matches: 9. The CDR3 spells CASSSFTGAPNTEAFF. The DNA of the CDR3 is TGTGCCAGCAGCTCCTTTACAGGGGCCCCGAACACTGAAGCTTTCTTT.

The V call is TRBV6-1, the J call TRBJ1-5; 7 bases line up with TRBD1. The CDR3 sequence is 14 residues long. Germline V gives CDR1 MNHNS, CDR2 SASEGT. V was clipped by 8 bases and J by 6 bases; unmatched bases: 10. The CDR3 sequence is CASGDRGKAQPQHF. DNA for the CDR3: TGTGCCAGCGGGGACAGAGGAAAGGCTCAGCCCCAGCATTTT.

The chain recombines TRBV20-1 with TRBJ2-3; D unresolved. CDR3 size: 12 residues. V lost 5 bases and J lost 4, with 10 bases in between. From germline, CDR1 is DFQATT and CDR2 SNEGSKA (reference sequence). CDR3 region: CSARFLPDTQYF. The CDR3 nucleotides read TGCAGTGCTCGTTTCTTGCCAGATACGCAGTATTTT.